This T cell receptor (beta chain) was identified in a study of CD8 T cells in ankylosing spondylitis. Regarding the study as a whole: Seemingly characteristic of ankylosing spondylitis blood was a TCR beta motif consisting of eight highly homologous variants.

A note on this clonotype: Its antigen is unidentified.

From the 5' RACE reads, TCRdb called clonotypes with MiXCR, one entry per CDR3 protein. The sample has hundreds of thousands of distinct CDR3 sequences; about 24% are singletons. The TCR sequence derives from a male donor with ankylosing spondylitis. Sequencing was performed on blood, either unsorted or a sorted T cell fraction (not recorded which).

CDR3: CASSFTQSSYEQYF. The CDR3 bases are TGTGCCAGCAGCTTTACCCAAAGCTCCTACGAGCAGTACTTC. The chain couples TRBV7-8 to TRBJ2-7; D call uncertain. Germline values: CDR1 SGHVS, CDR2 FQNEAQ. Trimming left V 3 bases short and J 0 bases short, with 9 bases between. There are 14 residues in the CDR3.